This is a list of T cell receptor beta chains from one sample in a study of T cell responses to AZD1222 COVID-19 vaccine. Generated by immunoSEQ multiplex PCR, the TCRdb table keeps only in-frame clones and is missing some. The data contain 120,000 or so clones, about nine tenths of them seen just once; the ten biggest clones take up about 4.4%. The sample was peripheral blood, taken on day 0 of MenACWY control vaccination. These receptors were obtained from an adult in good health. CDR3s include the opening cysteine and the closing phenylalanine or tryptophan. The order of the fields is J gene, clone size, V gene, D gene, CDR3 protein, CDR3 DNA. A D gene is named only where the DNA matches it firmly. The size of a clone is reported for some rows only, either as once, few or many, or as a class for expanded clones.

J gene: TRBJ2-3
clone size: NA
V gene: TRBV5-4
D gene: NA
CDR3 protein: CASTLNSKGTDTQYF
CDR3 DNA: TGTGCCAGCACCTTGAATTCTAAAGGCACAGATACGCAGTATTTT

J gene: TRBJ2-7
clone size: once
V gene: TRBV2
D gene: TRBD2
CDR3 protein: CASTETLAGVYEQYF
CDR3 DNA: TGTGCCAGCACCGAGACACTAGCGGGGGTCTACGAGCAGTACTTC

J gene: TRBJ1-5
clone size: NA
V gene: TRBV24-1
D gene: NA
CDR3 protein: CATSDSGAGYSNQPQHF
CDR3 DNA: TGTGCCACCAGTGACTCAGGGGCGGGATATAGCAATCAGCCCCAGCATTTT

J gene: TRBJ2-7
clone size: NA
V gene: TRBV7-9
D gene: TRBD2
CDR3 protein: CASSSLMGLAGDEQYF
CDR3 DNA: TGTGCCAGCAGCTCCCTCATGGGACTAGCGGGAGACGAGCAGTACTTC

J gene: TRBJ2-1
clone size: NA
V gene: TRBV7-2
D gene: TRBD2
CDR3 protein: CASSLESGLADNEQFF
CDR3 DNA: TGTGCCAGCAGCTTAGAATCGGGACTAGCGGACAATGAGCAGTTCTTC

J gene: TRBJ2-3
clone size: NA
V gene: TRBV7-9
D gene: TRBD2
CDR3 protein: CASSLERRERLDTQYF
CDR3 DNA: TGTGCCAGCAGCTTAGAGAGGCGGGAGAGGCTAGATACGCAGTATTTT

J gene: TRBJ1-1
clone size: many
V gene: TRBV27
D gene: NA
CDR3 protein: CASSLVPGLNTEAFF
CDR3 DNA: TGTGCCAGCAGTTTAGTCCCAGGGTTGAACACTGAAGCTTTCTTT

J gene: TRBJ1-3
clone size: NA
V gene: TRBV28
D gene: NA
CDR3 protein: CASSGGGGGNTIYF
CDR3 DNA: TGTGCCAGCAGTGGCGGGGGCGGTGGAAACACCATATATTTT

J gene: TRBJ2-7
clone size: NA
V gene: TRBV18
D gene: NA
CDR3 protein: CASSPKEATSYEQYF
CDR3 DNA: TGTGCCAGCTCACCAAAAGAGGCGACTTCCTACGAGCAGTACTTC

J gene: TRBJ2-4
clone size: NA
V gene: TRBV6-4
D gene: NA
CDR3 protein: CASSECRLAKNIQYF
CDR3 DNA: TGTGCCAGCAGTGAGTGCAGGCTAGCCAAAAACATTCAGTACTTC

J gene: TRBJ1-2
clone size: NA
V gene: TRBV30
D gene: NA
CDR3 protein: CAWKKGGNGYTF
CDR3 DNA: TGTGCCTGGAAAAAGGGCGGAAATGGCTACACCTTC

J gene: TRBJ2-3
clone size: NA
V gene: TRBV7-6
D gene: TRBD2
CDR3 protein: CASSLPPGTSPTDTQYF
CDR3 DNA: TGTGCCAGCAGCTTACCCCCCGGGACTAGCCCCACAGATACGCAGTATTTT

J gene: TRBJ2-5
clone size: few
V gene: TRBV14
D gene: NA
CDR3 protein: CASSQDGSRTQYF
CDR3 DNA: TGTGCCAGCAGCCAAGACGGATCACGGACCCAGTACTTC

J gene: TRBJ2-2
clone size: once
V gene: TRBV5-4
D gene: NA
CDR3 protein: CASSLGAGSRTGELFF
CDR3 DNA: TGTGCCAGCAGCTTGGGGGCAGGGAGTCGGACCGGGGAGCTGTTTTTT

J gene: TRBJ1-2
clone size: NA
V gene: TRBV6-2/TRBV6-3
D gene: NA
CDR3 protein: CASSYAGSTIYGYTF
CDR3 DNA: TGTGCCAGCAGTTACGCAGGCTCCACAATCTATGGCTACACCTTC

J gene: TRBJ2-1
clone size: NA
V gene: TRBV24-1
D gene: NA
CDR3 protein: CATSVEEGEQFF
CDR3 DNA: TGTGCCACCAGTGTGGAGGAGGGTGAGCAGTTCTTC

J gene: TRBJ1-1
clone size: NA
V gene: TRBV29-1
D gene: TRBD1
CDR3 protein: CSVPGQGRRPGAFF
CDR3 DNA: TGCAGCGTCCCCGGACAGGGCCGGCGCCCGGGGGCTTTCTTT

J gene: TRBJ1-2
clone size: NA
V gene: TRBV20-1
D gene: NA
CDR3 protein: CSASDGLGYTF
CDR3 DNA: TGCAGTGCTTCGGACGGTTTGGGCTACACCTTC

J gene: TRBJ1-6
clone size: NA
V gene: TRBV28
D gene: NA
CDR3 protein: CASSTAGGPYNSPLHF
CDR3 DNA: TGTGCCAGCAGCACGGCGGGGGGGCCCTATAATTCACCCCTCCACTTT

J gene: TRBJ2-3
clone size: NA
V gene: TRBV7-9
D gene: NA
CDR3 protein: CASSLGGAGGTDTQYF
CDR3 DNA: TGTGCCAGCAGCTTGGGGGGCGCTGGGGGCACAGATACGCAGTATTTT

J gene: TRBJ2-1
clone size: NA
V gene: TRBV19
D gene: TRBD2
CDR3 protein: CASSLSSGSVHEQFF
CDR3 DNA: TGTGCCAGTAGTCTCAGTAGCGGGAGTGTCCATGAGCAGTTCTTC

J gene: TRBJ2-1
clone size: NA
V gene: TRBV4-3
D gene: NA
CDR3 protein: CASSHRLGPGYNEQFF
CDR3 DNA: TGCGCCAGCAGCCATCGACTCGGACCGGGCTACAATGAGCAGTTCTTC

J gene: TRBJ2-3
clone size: NA
V gene: TRBV19
D gene: TRBD2
CDR3 protein: CASSIPLGLAGSTDTQYF
CDR3 DNA: TGTGCCAGTAGTATCCCCCTAGGACTAGCGGGAAGCACAGATACGCAGTATTTT

J gene: TRBJ2-7
clone size: NA
V gene: TRBV28
D gene: NA
CDR3 protein: CASSFSAPTGPYEQYF
CDR3 DNA: TGTGCCAGCAGTTTTTCCGCCCCGACGGGACCCTACGAGCAGTACTTC

J gene: TRBJ1-4
clone size: once
V gene: TRBV2
D gene: NA
CDR3 protein: CASIRGAGNEKLFF
CDR3 DNA: TGTGCCAGCATCCGGGGGGCAGGCAATGAAAAACTGTTTTTT

J gene: TRBJ1-4
clone size: NA
V gene: TRBV28
D gene: NA
CDR3 protein: CASSTSGTAHNEKLFF
CDR3 DNA: NA

J gene: TRBJ1-4
clone size: NA
V gene: TRBV27
D gene: TRBD1
CDR3 protein: CASSLINRGRSEKLFF
CDR3 DNA: TGTGCCAGCAGTCTCATAAACAGGGGGCGGTCTGAAAAACTGTTTTTT

J gene: TRBJ2-2
clone size: NA
V gene: TRBV4-3
D gene: TRBD1
CDR3 protein: CASSHGTGGNTGELFF
CDR3 DNA: TGCGCCAGCAGCCACGGAACAGGGGGCAACACCGGGGAGCTGTTTTTT

J gene: TRBJ1-1
clone size: NA
V gene: TRBV5-1
D gene: TRBD1
CDR3 protein: CASSSSRDRPRNTEAFF
CDR3 DNA: TGCGCCAGCAGCTCCTCCCGGGACAGACCCCGGAACACTGAAGCTTTCTTT

J gene: TRBJ1-5
clone size: NA
V gene: TRBV28
D gene: NA
CDR3 protein: CASSLRNRNQPQHF
CDR3 DNA: TGTGCCAGCAGTTTAAGAAACAGGAATCAGCCCCAGCATTTT

J gene: TRBJ1-5
clone size: NA
V gene: TRBV7-9
D gene: NA
CDR3 protein: CASSSSATGNQPQHF
CDR3 DNA: TGTGCCAGCAGCTCTAGTGCGACGGGCAATCAGCCCCAGCATTTT

J gene: TRBJ1-4
clone size: NA
V gene: TRBV5-5
D gene: TRBD1
CDR3 protein: CASSSTGGKHF
CDR3 DNA: TGTGCCAGCAGCTCAACAGGGGGGAAACACTTT

J gene: TRBJ2-5
clone size: NA
V gene: TRBV11-1
D gene: NA
CDR3 protein: CASSLEGFSVGETQYF
CDR3 DNA: TGTGCCAGCAGCTTAGAGGGTTTTTCCGTCGGCGAGACCCAGTACTTC

J gene: TRBJ2-4
clone size: few
V gene: TRBV6-4
D gene: NA
CDR3 protein: CASSDSQGGGNIQYF
CDR3 DNA: TGTGCCAGCAGTGACTCACAGGGAGGGGGAAACATTCAGTACTTC

J gene: TRBJ2-7
clone size: NA
V gene: TRBV5-1
D gene: NA
CDR3 protein: CASSLGDSRHEQYF
CDR3 DNA: TGCGCCAGCAGCTTGGGTGACAGTCGCCACGAGCAGTACTTC

J gene: TRBJ2-1
clone size: NA
V gene: TRBV7-2
D gene: TRBD2
CDR3 protein: CASSLARTSVNNEQFF
CDR3 DNA: TGTGCCAGCAGCTTAGCTCGGACTAGCGTAAACAATGAGCAGTTCTTC

J gene: TRBJ1-5
clone size: NA
V gene: TRBV19
D gene: NA
CDR3 protein: CASSIQGYQPQHF
CDR3 DNA: TGTGCCAGTAGTATACAAGGGTATCAGCCCCAGCATTTT

J gene: TRBJ2-1
clone size: NA
V gene: TRBV29-1
D gene: TRBD1
CDR3 protein: CSVGRDRGYNEQFF
CDR3 DNA: TGCAGCGTGGGGCGGGACAGGGGCTACAATGAGCAGTTCTTC

J gene: TRBJ2-5
clone size: NA
V gene: TRBV5-4
D gene: NA
CDR3 protein: CASSLSGESGETQYF
CDR3 DNA: TGTGCCAGCAGCCTATCGGGAGAAAGCGGGGAGACCCAGTACTTC

J gene: TRBJ1-2
clone size: NA
V gene: TRBV28
D gene: NA
CDR3 protein: CASSLFGQTYGYTF
CDR3 DNA: TGTGCCAGCAGTTTATTCGGGCAGACCTATGGCTACACCTTC

J gene: TRBJ2-7
clone size: NA
V gene: TRBV7-3
D gene: TRBD2
CDR3 protein: CASSLRTSGRTTLRVQYF
CDR3 DNA: TGTGCCAGCAGCTTACGGACTAGCGGGAGGACTACTCTACGAGTGCAGTACTTC

J gene: TRBJ2-7
clone size: once
V gene: TRBV5-6
D gene: NA
CDR3 protein: CASSPLDYPYEQYF
CDR3 DNA: TGTGCCAGCAGCCCCCTTGATTATCCCTACGAGCAGTACTTC

J gene: TRBJ2-3
clone size: NA
V gene: TRBV5-1
D gene: TRBD1
CDR3 protein: CASSLVGGQVGDTQYF
CDR3 DNA: TGCGCCAGCAGCTTGGTAGGGGGACAGGTAGGAGATACGCAGTATTTT

J gene: TRBJ2-1
clone size: NA
V gene: TRBV27
D gene: TRBD2
CDR3 protein: CASSSGLAGGRYNEQFF
CDR3 DNA: TGTGCCAGCAGTTCGGGACTAGCGGGCGGAAGGTACAATGAGCAGTTCTTC

J gene: TRBJ2-5
clone size: few
V gene: TRBV4-2
D gene: NA
CDR3 protein: CASSQREGGETQYF
CDR3 DNA: TGTGCCAGCAGCCAGCGGGAAGGGGGGGAGACCCAGTACTTC

J gene: TRBJ1-1
clone size: NA
V gene: TRBV6-5
D gene: NA
CDR3 protein: CASSIGAGSEAFF
CDR3 DNA: TGTGCCAGCAGTATAGGGGCGGGTTCTGAAGCTTTCTTT

J gene: TRBJ1-2
clone size: NA
V gene: TRBV4-1
D gene: NA
CDR3 protein: CASSQGWTNYGYTF
CDR3 DNA: TGCGCCAGCAGCCAGGGGTGGACCAACTATGGCTACACCTTC

J gene: TRBJ2-3
clone size: NA
V gene: TRBV7-9
D gene: NA
CDR3 protein: CASSLRRPDSSTDTQYF
CDR3 DNA: TGTGCCAGCAGCTTGCGGCGGCCGGACAGCAGCACAGATACGCAGTATTTT

J gene: TRBJ1-2
clone size: NA
V gene: TRBV7-2
D gene: NA
CDR3 protein: CASSLSGALPYGYTF
CDR3 DNA: TGTGCCAGCAGCTTATCGGGGGCGCTTCCCTATGGCTACACCTTC

J gene: TRBJ2-6
clone size: once
V gene: TRBV4-1
D gene: NA
CDR3 protein: CASSQSIVSGANVLTF
CDR3 DNA: TGCGCCAGCAGCCAATCTATCGTCTCTGGGGCCAACGTCCTGACTTTC

J gene: TRBJ1-1
clone size: once
V gene: TRBV6-5
D gene: NA
CDR3 protein: CASRADGMNTEAFF
CDR3 DNA: TGTGCCAGCAGGGCGGACGGAATGAACACTGAAGCTTTCTTT

J gene: TRBJ2-6
clone size: NA
V gene: TRBV6-6
D gene: NA
CDR3 protein: CASSKVPIQGFSSGANVLTF
CDR3 DNA: TGTGCCAGCAGCAAGGTTCCGATACAGGGATTTAGCTCTGGGGCCAACGTCCTGACTTTC

J gene: TRBJ1-2
clone size: NA
V gene: TRBV6-2/TRBV6-3
D gene: NA
CDR3 protein: CASSYERVTNYGYTF
CDR3 DNA: TGTGCCAGCAGTTACGAGAGGGTGACTAACTATGGCTACACCTTC

J gene: TRBJ1-5
clone size: NA
V gene: TRBV25-1
D gene: NA
CDR3 protein: CASSASGSPPQHF
CDR3 DNA: TGTGCCAGCAGTGCCTCAGGGTCACCGCCCCAGCATTTT

J gene: TRBJ1-1
clone size: NA
V gene: TRBV2
D gene: TRBD1
CDR3 protein: CASSLRTGQATEAFF
CDR3 DNA: TGTGCCAGCAGCCTTCGGACAGGGCAAGCCACTGAAGCTTTCTTT

J gene: TRBJ1-1
clone size: NA
V gene: TRBV7-9
D gene: NA
CDR3 protein: CASSLGSEAFF
CDR3 DNA: TGTGCCAGCAGCCTAGGGTCAGAAGCTTTCTTT

J gene: TRBJ1-2
clone size: NA
V gene: TRBV10-3
D gene: NA
CDR3 protein: CAISEPTDILNYGYTF
CDR3 DNA: TGTGCCATCAGTGAGCCTACGGACATCCTAAACTATGGCTACACCTTC

J gene: TRBJ1-1
clone size: NA
V gene: TRBV6-4
D gene: TRBD1
CDR3 protein: CASSDLTGTVAFEAFF
CDR3 DNA: TGTGCCAGCAGTGACTTGACCGGGACAGTCGCCTTTGAAGCTTTCTTT

J gene: TRBJ1-6
clone size: NA
V gene: TRBV6-4
D gene: TRBD1
CDR3 protein: CASSDSSGGNNSPLHF
CDR3 DNA: TGTGCCAGCAGTGACTCGTCAGGGGGAAATAATTCACCCCTCCACTTT